This T cell receptor (beta chain) was documented in a study of T cells in Graves' hyperthyroidism and ophthalmopathy. At least ten counts were recorded for this clonotype. The antigen remains unidentified. Source material for PBMCs was more than 9.5 ml fresh peripheral blood. Amplification targeted TCR beta CDR3 regions from RNA transcripts. An initial round of RT-PCR targeting the TCR CDR3 relied on the HTBI primer set. Via MiXCR, TCRdb re-called the multiplex PCR reads, giving one row per CDR3 protein. This table holds 450,000 to 600,000 distinct CDR3 sequences, 12% to 15% found once. Study-level points and caveats: Blood samples included most of the expanded thyroid clonotypes exceeding 0.001.

Trimming cost V 4 bases and J 7 bases, with 16 bases left between them. CDR3 size: 14 residues. Per germline, CDR1 MNHEY and CDR2 SMNVEV (reference sequence). Sequencing was done on a sample of blood. The clonotype was recovered from a woman in her thirties or forties with Graves' hyperthyroidism. The V gene is TRBV27, the J gene TRBJ1-2; D unresolved. CDR3: CASSSHVGGGGYTF. In DNA, the CDR3 is TGTGCCAGCAGTTCCCATGTAGGAGGCGGTGGCTACACCTTC.